This T cell receptor (beta chain) was identified during a study of blood T cell repertoires in COVID-19 (dated by TCRdb to 2020 to 2021). Regarding the study in general: Collaborator samples came from the United States, Italy and Spain and covered acute and convalescent phases of COVID-19. Subjects who had been exposed to COVID-19, were actively infected with it, or had recovered from it provided the deeply sampled blood TCRbeta repertoires that made up the dataset. The samples were drawn from two sources: the first 160 participants of the ongoing ImmuneRACE study, and 1,200 or so subjects contributed by 6 global collaborators. The material from the prospective study consisted of cDNA or gDNA derived from T cells, B-cell-depleted T cells, or PBMCs. The sample metadata nearly always contained a de-identified subject ID, COVID-19 status, age in years and sex. The repertoires were released in a freely available public database meant as a resource for research on the immune response to SARS-CoV-2. Where available, HLA class I and class II types were taken from metadata supplied by the sample provider and were not determined by assay-based typing.

Study-wide findings and limitations: The quantity of clinical and demographic metadata differed by source and by participant and was supplied without curation.

Looking up the germline V gene yields CDR1 SQVTM and CDR2 ANQGSEA. Trimming takes 4 bases from V and 1 base from J, and the germline ends sit 10 bases apart. The CDR3 holds 13 amino acids from the cysteine to the phenylalanine. The only DNA kept is the CDR3, 39 bases in frame from the first base. The collaborating institutions used their own protocols to collect whole blood in K2EDTA tubes. For TCRbeta analysis, collaborators shipped samples in one of three forms: frozen whole blood, isolated PBMCs, or DNA extracted from either of those sample types. TCRbeta CDR3 regions were amplified from genomic DNA by means of the immunoSEQ Assay, a bias-controlled multiplex PCR. Per the authors' processing: Nucleated cell counts per sample were estimated from amplification of reference gene primers within the assay. To quantify the absolute abundance of each unique TCRbeta CDR3 rearrangement, sequence reads were collapsed and filtered. For each sample, productive Simpson clonality was calculated by taking the square root of Simpson's diversity index across productive rearrangements. Not all clones reach the TCRdb copy of this immuneACCESS table, which keeps in-frame sequences only. Checked studies attribute under half of the gap to unresolved V genes and leave the rest unexplained. The V and J calls and clone size were taken over from that table, and D and trimming were inferred from the DNA. The sample records fewer than 100,000 clones, approximately 87% of which are singletons. The ten largest account for under 20% of the sample.

In the case of this clone: This clone's antigen is unknown. Base qualities are not provided; no much larger clone lies one nucleotide away.

The specimen sequenced was peripheral blood. The source of this sequence is an elderly man in a cohort sampled during active COVID-19. The chain joins TRBV29-1 to TRBJ1-1; possibly the D gene is TRBD1, per 5 matching bases. The base sequence is TGCAGCGTTGGACCCGGGGGGAACACTGAAGCTTTCTTT. It is translated as CSVGPGGNTEAFF.